This T cell receptor (beta chain) is drawn from a study of T cell responses to AZD1222 COVID-19 vaccine. The study, taken as a whole, reports: Repertoire sampling was restricted to post-peak T cell response timepoints.

Clones were read by immunoSEQ multiplex PCR, and TCRdb kept only the in-frame ones, dropping some. The repertoire consists of approximately 150,000 clones, with around 90% occurring once and the leading ten covering about 4.9%. A note on this clone: Its antigen is unknown.

V shed 6 bases and J shed 9 bases, with 14 bases lying between them. The CDR3 is 12 residues long. The germline V gene has CDR1 MDHEN and CDR2 SYDVKM. Sequencing was performed on peripheral blood, taken 28 days after the second dose of the MenACWY control vaccine. This TCR was recovered from an adult who received the MenACWY meningococcal vaccine as a control. The genes are TRBV28 and TRBJ1-1, with a weak D call TRBD1 (5 bases). The CDR3 nucleotides read TGTGCCAGCAGCCCAACGGAGGGGCAAGCTTTCTTT. It is translated as CASSPTEGQAFF.